The 5 T cell receptor beta chains listed next were all sequenced from one sample in a study of T cells in Graves' hyperthyroidism and ophthalmopathy. Amplification of TCR beta CDR3 regions was performed using RNA transcripts as template. The TCR CDR3 was amplified in a first-round RT-PCR using the HTBI primer set. TCRdb processed the multiplex PCR reads anew with MiXCR; each CDR3 protein has one entry. The repertoire includes hundreds of thousands of distinct CDR3 sequences, more than 15% of them detected once, and about 14% sits in the top ten. Sequencing input: blood. These receptors originate from a woman in her late teens or twenties with Graves' hyperthyroidism.

The chain links TRBV20-1 to TRBJ2-1; no reliable D call. In germline, CDR1 is DFQATT, CDR2 SNEGSKA (reference sequence). The CDR3 spans 15 residues. V was cut by 1 base and J by 5 bases, with 15 bases left in between. The CDR3 DNA is TGCAGTGCTAGAGTTCAGGTTAGGTGGGACAATGAGCAGTTCTTC. Translated, it gives CSARVQVRWDNEQFF.

This clonotype was detected many times. The V call is TRBV11-2, the J call TRBJ2-2; maybe TRBD2 (6 bases). Germline CDR1 reads SGHAT; CDR2 reads FQNNGV. The germline V and J ends were trimmed by 3 bases and 1 base, with 9 bases remaining between them. CDR3 length: 15 amino acids. CDR3 in DNA: TGTGCCAGCAGCTTGGGACTTGTGAACACCGGGGAGCTGTTTTTT. Amino acid sequence: CASSLGLVNTGELFF.

This clonotype was counted many times. The chain links TRBV4-3 to TRBJ2-4; TRBD1 might be the D (6 bases). Trimming removed 0 bases from V and 0 bases from J, with 9 bases in between. Germline CDR1 and CDR2: LGHNA and YSLEER. This CDR3 is built from 16 residues. CDR3 in amino acids: CASSQDDRTAKNIQYF. The CDR3 DNA sequence: TGCGCCAGCAGCCAAGATGACAGGACAGCCAAAAACATTCAGTACTTC.

The sample holds many counts of this clonotype. The chain has TRBV2 and TRBJ2-1; 9 nucleotides align to TRBD2. The length of the CDR3 is 14 residues. Trimming cost V 4 bases and J 5 bases; bases outside gene matches: 3. Per germline, CDR1 SNHLY and CDR2 FYNNEI. CDR3 protein: CASSGAGGNNEQFF. The CDR3 DNA follows: TGTGCCAGCAGTGGAGCGGGAGGAAACAATGAGCAGTTCTTC.

Ten or more counts support this clonotype. This chain joins TRBV7-2 and TRBJ2-7; possible D gene TRBD1, 7 bases. Between the trimmed V and J ends, which lost 5 bases and 6 bases, there was a span of 20 bases. From germline, CDR1 is SGHTA and CDR2 FQGNSA. This CDR3 has 15 amino acids. The CDR3 DNA follows: TGTGCCAGCAGCCACCCAGGGGGGTCACCTCTCGAGCAGTACTTC. Protein: CASSHPGGSPLEQYF.